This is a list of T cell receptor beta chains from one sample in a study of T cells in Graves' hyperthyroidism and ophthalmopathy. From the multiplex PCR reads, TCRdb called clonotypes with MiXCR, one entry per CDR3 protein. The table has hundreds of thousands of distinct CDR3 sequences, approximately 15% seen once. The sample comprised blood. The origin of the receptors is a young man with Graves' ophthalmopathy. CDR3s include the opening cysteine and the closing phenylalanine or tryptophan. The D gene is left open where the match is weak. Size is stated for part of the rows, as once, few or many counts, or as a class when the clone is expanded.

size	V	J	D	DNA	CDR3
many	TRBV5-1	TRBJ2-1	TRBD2	TGCGCCAGCAGCTGGGGACTAGCGGGAGCCCCCTACAATGAGCAGTTCTTC	CASSWGLAGAPYNEQFF
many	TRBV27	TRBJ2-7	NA	TGTGCCAGCAGTCCCCTGCGGGGCGAGCAGTACTTC	CASSPLRGEQYF
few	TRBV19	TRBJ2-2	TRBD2	TGTGCCAGTAGTCAAGGACTAGCGGGGGACGCCGGGGAGCTGTTTTTT	CASSQGLAGDAGELFF
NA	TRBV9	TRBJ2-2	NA	TGTGCCAGCAGCGTAGAGGGTAGGACCGGGGAGCTGTTTTTT	CASSVEGRTGELFF
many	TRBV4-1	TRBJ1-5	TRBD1	TGCGCCAGCAGCCTCCGGGACAGACCATTTGAGAATCAGCCCCAGCATTTT	CASSLRDRPFENQPQHF
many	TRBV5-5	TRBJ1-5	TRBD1	TGTGCCAGCAGCTTACACACAGGGGACCTTAGCAATCAGCCCCAGCATTTT	CASSLHTGDLSNQPQHF
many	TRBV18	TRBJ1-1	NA	TGTGCCAGCCGGGGGCTTGTCTACACTGAAGCTTTCTTT	CASRGLVYTEAFF
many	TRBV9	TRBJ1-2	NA	TGTGCCAGCAGCGTAGTGTCGGGAGTGGGCTACACCTTC	CASSVVSGVGYTF
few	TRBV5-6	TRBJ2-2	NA	TGTGCCAGCAGCTTGGAGGTAGAGCTGTTTTTT	CASSLEVELFF
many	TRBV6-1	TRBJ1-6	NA	TGTGCCAGCAGACGAAAGCTCAGAGATTCACCCCTCCACTTT	CASRRKLRDSPLHF
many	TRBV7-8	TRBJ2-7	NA	TGTGCCAGCAGCCCGCTGAGGGCCTCCTACGAGCAGTACTTC	CASSPLRASYEQYF
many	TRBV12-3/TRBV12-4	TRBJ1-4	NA	TGTGCCAGCAGTTTACAGCGGACAACTAATGAAAAACTGTTTTTT	CASSLQRTTNEKLFF
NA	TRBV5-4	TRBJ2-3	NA	TGTGCCAGCTTCCTTGGCGGCCTCACAGATACGCAGTATTTT	CASFLGGLTDTQYF
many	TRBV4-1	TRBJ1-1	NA	TGCGCCAGCAGCCAAGAACGGTTTATGAACACTGAAGCTTTCTTT	CASSQERFMNTEAFF
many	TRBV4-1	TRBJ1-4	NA	TGCGCCAGCAGCCCCTCACGTAACCTTCGAGAAAAACTGTTTTTT	CASSPSRNLREKLFF
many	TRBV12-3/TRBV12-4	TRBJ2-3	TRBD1	TGTGCCAGCAGTCGGACAGGGGAAGCAGATACGCAGTATTTT	CASSRTGEADTQYF
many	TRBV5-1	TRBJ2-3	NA	TGCGCCAGCAGCGGAGGGACAGCTTCCACAGATACGCAGTATTTT	CASSGGTASTDTQYF
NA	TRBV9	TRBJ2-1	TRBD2	TGTGCCAGCAGCGGGAGTCTAGCGGGGGCCTTAAGCTCCTACAATGAGCAGTTCTTC	CASSGSLAGALSSYNEQFF
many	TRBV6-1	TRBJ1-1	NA	TGTGCCAGCAGTGACCCCTCGGGAGGGGGGAACACTGAAGCTTTCTTT	CASSDPSGGGNTEAFF
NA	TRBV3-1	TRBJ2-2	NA	TGTGCCAGCAGCCAGGGCCGGGTTGGCACCGGGGAGCTGTTTTTT	CASSQGRVGTGELFF
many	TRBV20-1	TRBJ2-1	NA	TGCAGTGCTCCCGGACTAAAACACAATGAGCAGTTCTTC	CSAPGLKHNEQFF
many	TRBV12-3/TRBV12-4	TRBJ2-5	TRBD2	TGTGCCAGCAGTTTAACGGCGGGGGGGCTCCAAGAGACCCAGTACTTC	CASSLTAGGLQETQYF
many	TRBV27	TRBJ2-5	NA	TGTGCCAGCAGTTTCTTGGACCACCAAGAGACCCAGTACTTC	CASSFLDHQETQYF
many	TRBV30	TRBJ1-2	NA	TGTGCCAGGGGTCGACAGACCGGCTACACCTTC	CARGRQTGYTF
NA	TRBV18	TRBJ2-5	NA	TGTGCCAGCTCACCACTGCTTGGACAGGGAGGGGACCAAGAGACCCAGTACTTC	CASSPLLGQGGDQETQYF
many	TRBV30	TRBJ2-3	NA	TGTGCCTGGAGTGTTAACTCGCACACAGATACGCAGTATTTT	CAWSVNSHTDTQYF
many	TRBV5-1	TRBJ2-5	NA	TGCGCCAGCAGCTTTCATGAGACCCAGTACTTC	CASSFHETQYF
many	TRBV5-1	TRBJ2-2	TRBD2	TGCGCCAGCAGCTTGGCCAGCGGGGGCTTGAACACCGGGGAGCTGTTTTTT	CASSLASGGLNTGELFF
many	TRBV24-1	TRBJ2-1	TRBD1	TGTGCCACCAAGCCCTCCGACAGGGACTACAATGAGCAGTTCTTC	CATKPSDRDYNEQFF
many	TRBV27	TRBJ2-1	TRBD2	TGTGCCAGCAGTTTATCGGTTAGCGGGAGCGATGAGCAGTTCTTC	CASSLSVSGSDEQFF
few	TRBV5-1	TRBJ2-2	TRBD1	TGCGCCAGCAGCGGGGGCTGGGACAGGGCGAACACCGGGGAGCTGTTTTTT	CASSGGWDRANTGELFF
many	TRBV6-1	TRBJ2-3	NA	TGTGCCAGCAGCCAAAGGGTAGGAGTCACAGATACGCAGTATTTT	CASSQRVGVTDTQYF
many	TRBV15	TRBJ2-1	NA	TGTGCCACCAGCAGAGATTTAGGGGTCATGGATGAGCAGTTCTTC	CATSRDLGVMDEQFF
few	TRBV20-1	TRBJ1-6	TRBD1	TGCAGTGCTCCTCCGGACAGGGGTGGGAATTCACCCCTCCACTTT	CSAPPDRGGNSPLHF
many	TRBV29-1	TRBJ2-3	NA	TGCAGCGTTGTAAAAGCGTACACAGATACGCAGTATTTT	CSVVKAYTDTQYF
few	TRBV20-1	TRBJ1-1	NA	TGCAGTGCTAGAGCTCTTGGTTTTTCGGGGGGCACTGAAGCTTTCTTT	CSARALGFSGGTEAFF
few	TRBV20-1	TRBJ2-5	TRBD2	TGCAGTGCTAGAGATGCACTAGCGGGATCAGAGACCCAGTACTTC	CSARDALAGSETQYF
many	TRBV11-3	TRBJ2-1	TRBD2	TGTGCCAGCAGCTTAGGTGGTTTTGGGGGGGATGAGCAGTTCTTC	CASSLGGFGGDEQFF
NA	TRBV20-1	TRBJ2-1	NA	TGCAGTGCTAGAGACACAGGTAGGGGGTACAATGAGCAGTTCTTC	CSARDTGRGYNEQFF
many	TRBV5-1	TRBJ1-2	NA	TGCGCCAGCAGCTTGGATGCGGGTGAAGGCTATGGCTACACCTTC	CASSLDAGEGYGYTF
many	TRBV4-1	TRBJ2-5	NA	TGCGCCAGCAGCCAAGAGGGTGTAAAAGAGACCCAGTACTTC	CASSQEGVKETQYF
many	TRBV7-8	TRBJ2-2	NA	TGTGCCAGCAGCTTTGAGATCCCGAACACCGGGGAGCTGTTTTTT	CASSFEIPNTGELFF
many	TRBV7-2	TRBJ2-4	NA	TGTGCCAGCAGCTTAGAGGGTGGGGCCACAGCCAAAAACATTCAGTACTTC	CASSLEGGATAKNIQYF
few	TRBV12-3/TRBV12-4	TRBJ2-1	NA	TGTGCCAGCAGTTCGCCCAATGAGCAGTTCTTC	CASSSPNEQFF
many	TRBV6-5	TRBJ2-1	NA	TGTGCCAGCAGTTACCCCCCGGGACTTTCCTACAATGAGCAGTTCTTC	CASSYPPGLSYNEQFF
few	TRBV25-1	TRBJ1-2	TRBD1	TGTGCCAGCAGTGAATCCGACAGGGGGGCGGATGGCTACACCTTC	CASSESDRGADGYTF
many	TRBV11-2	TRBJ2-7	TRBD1	TGTGCCAGCAGCAAACTAGGGGGGACAGGGTTAGGCGAGCAGTACTTC	CASSKLGGTGLGEQYF
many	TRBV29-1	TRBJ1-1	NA	TGCAGCGTGCTAACTGGAGGGAACACTGAAGCTTTCTTT	CSVLTGGNTEAFF